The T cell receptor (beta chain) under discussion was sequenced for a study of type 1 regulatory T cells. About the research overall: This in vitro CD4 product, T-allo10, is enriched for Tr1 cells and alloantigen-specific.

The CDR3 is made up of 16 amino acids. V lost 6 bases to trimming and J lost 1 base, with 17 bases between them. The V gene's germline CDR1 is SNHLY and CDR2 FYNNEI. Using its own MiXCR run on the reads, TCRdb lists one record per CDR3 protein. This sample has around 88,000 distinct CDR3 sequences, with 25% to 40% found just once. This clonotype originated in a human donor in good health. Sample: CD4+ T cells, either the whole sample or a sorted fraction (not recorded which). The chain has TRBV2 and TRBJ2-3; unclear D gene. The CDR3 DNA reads TGTGCCAGCAGGAGCAGTAGAGTAGCACGCACAGATACGCAGTATTTT. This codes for CASRSSRVARTDTQYF.